The 23 T cell receptor beta chains reported below all come from one sample, sequenced in a study of vaccination effects on CD4 cells after COVID-19. Pools of viral peptides were used by the ViraFEST assay to expand antigen-specific CD4+ T cells ahead of sequencing. Investigators separated out CD4+ T cells once approximately 10 days of culture had passed. It was between March and December 2020 that the person had a SARS-CoV-2 infection confirmed by PCR. All participants had two doses of either the BNT162b2 or mRNA-1273 vaccine. The antigens for these receptors are not known. Repertoires were generated with immunoSEQ multiplex PCR, while TCRdb's copy carries only in-frame clones and drops some. The sample records some 15,000 clones, about 78% being singletons. The sequences come from CD4+ T cells from PBMCs cultured with SARS-CoV-2 spike peptides, collected after COVID-19 vaccination. The receptors derive from a human donor who had a prior SARS-CoV-2 infection.

The chain carries TRBV27 and TRBJ1-6, with 10 bases aligning to TRBD1. Unmatched junction bases numbered 5, after V lost 2 bases and J lost 10 bases. This CDR3 has 15 amino acids. CDR1 is MNHEY and CDR2 is SMNVEV in the germline V gene (reference sequence). This CDR3 is CASSLVGTGVSPLHF. The CDR3 DNA reads TGTGCCAGCAGTTTAGTGGGGACAGGGGTCTCACCCCTCCACTTT.

This chain joins TRBV7-3 and TRBJ2-6; 7 bases are a match to TRBD1. V lost 5 bases to trimming and J lost 0 bases; unmatched junction nucleotides: 7. The germline CDR1 and CDR2 sequences are SGHTA and FQGTGA. This CDR3 spans 17 amino acids. The CDR3 sequence is CASSLRDSPSGANVLTF. DNA of the CDR3: TGTGCCAGCAGCCTCCGGGACAGCCCCTCTGGGGCCAACGTCCTGACTTTC.

The V and J genes are TRBV2 and TRBJ2-5, with a possible D match to TRBD2 (6 bases). CDR1 and CDR2 (germline): SNHLY, FYNNEI. The CDR3 sequence is 12 residues long. V was clipped by 9 bases and J by 0 bases, with 8 bases between them. The CDR3 DNA sequence: TGTGCCAGTCGGGAGTACCAAGAGACCCAGTACTTC. This sequence encodes CASREYQETQYF.

The J gene is TRBJ1-2, the V gene TRBV6-4; D perhaps matches TRBD1 (6 bases). Looked up from germline, CDR1 is MRHNA and CDR2 is SNTAGT. The CDR3 totals 15 residues. The V end lost 6 bases, the J end lost 2 bases, and 16 bases lay between the germline ends. CDR3 bases: TGTGCCAGCAGCCCGGGACACGGACTAAACTATGGCTACACCTTC. Its protein is CASSPGHGLNYGYTF.

V usage is TRBV12-2 and J usage is TRBJ1-2; the D segment call TRBD1 is taken from the table without a DNA check. TRBV12-2 counts as a pseudogene. This CDR3 spans 12 amino acids. The CDR3 loop reads CATDRGNYGYTF. In DNA form, the CDR3 reads TGTGCAACAGACAGGGGTAACTATGGCTACACCTTC.

In its sample, this clone was seen once. V and J are TRBV18 and TRBJ2-5, with no clear D. V was cut by 0 bases and J by 2 bases, with 7 bases left in between. The CDR3 spans 14 residues. Germline CDR1 is KGHSH and CDR2 is LQKENI. CDR3 coding DNA: TGTGCCAGCTCACCACCCGTACGTCAAGAGACCCAGTACTTC. It encodes CASSPPVRQETQYF. The whole variable domain, remainder taken from reference TRBV18 and TRBJ2-5, is NAGVMQNPRHLVRRRGQEARLRCSPMKGHSHVYWYRQLPEEGLKFMVYLQKENIIDESGMPKERFSAEFPKEGPSILRIQQVVRGDSAAYFCASSPPVRQETQYFGPGTRLLVL.

V gene TRBV5-1 combines with J gene TRBJ2-5; 7 bases agree with TRBD2. From germline, CDR1 is SGHRS and CDR2 YFSETQ. The J segment lost 1 base and the V segment lost 5 bases, leaving 11 bases of the junction unmatched. This CDR3 has 16 amino acids. The CDR3 spells CASRKPGLRFQETQYF. The CDR3 coding sequence is TGCGCCAGCAGAAAACCGGGACTACGCTTCCAAGAGACCCAGTACTTC. The complete variable domain, with remaining parts taken from reference TRBV5-1 and TRBJ2-5, reads KAGVTQTPRYLIKTRGQQVTLSCSPISGHRSVSWYQQTPGQGLQFLFEYFSETQRNKGNFPGRFSGRQFSNSRSEMNVSTLELGDSALYLCASRKPGLRFQETQYFGPGTRLLVL.

This clone was picked up one time. This sequence joins TRBV4-2 and TRBJ1-2; a possible D gene is TRBD1 (5 bases). The germline V and J ends were trimmed by 0 bases and 4 bases, with 12 bases remaining between them. This CDR3 has 15 residues. Germline CDR1 LGHNA, CDR2 YNFKEQ. DNA for the CDR3: TGTGCCAGCAGCCAAGATAGGGGACGGATCTATGGCTACACCTTC. It encodes CASSQDRGRIYGYTF.

By share, this clone counts as medium-sized. This rearrangement joins TRBV19 to TRBJ1-3; TRBD1 matches 7 bases. Trimming took 5 bases from V and 0 from J; bases not matched to a gene: 4. The CDR3 has 15 residues. CDR1 and CDR2 from the germline V gene are LNHDA and SQIVND (reference sequence). The DNA of the CDR3 is TGTGCCAGTAGTGAACAGGGGCTCTCTGGAAACACCATATATTTT. Its protein is CASSEQGLSGNTIYF.

The rearrangement joins TRBV7-2 to TRBJ2-5, with D tentatively TRBD1 (6 bases). The CDR3 sequence is 13 residues long. V was pared by 2 bases and J by 3 bases, with 7 bases between. Per the germline V gene, CDR1 is SGHTA and CDR2 is FQGNSA. CDR3 DNA sequence: TGTGCCAGCAGCTTAAGGACAGAAGAGACCCAGTACTTC. Translated, it gives CASSLRTEETQYF.

The chain carries TRBV19 and TRBJ1-4; no clear D gene. This CDR3 contains 12 residues. V was shortened by 8 bases and J by 5 bases, with 9 bases between the two germline ends. Germline V CDR1 and CDR2: LNHDA, SQIVND (reference sequence). The CDR3 here is CASSRLNEKLFF. The CDR3 nucleotides are TGTGCCAGTTCTCGGTTAAATGAAAAACTGTTTTTT.

V and J are TRBV4-2 and TRBJ1-1; 10 bases agree with TRBD1. This CDR3 is built from 17 residues. In germline, CDR1 is LGHNA, CDR2 YNFKEQ. J was trimmed by 6 bases and V by 2 bases; bases with no gene match: 12. The CDR3 reads CASSQIRGTGAGAEAFF. In DNA form, the CDR3 reads TGTGCCAGCAGCCAAATTCGGGGGACAGGGGCTGGGGCTGAAGCTTTCTTT.

This clone was detected once. The chain recombines TRBV18 with TRBJ1-3; 10 bases are shared with TRBD1. Germline CDR1 is KGHSH and CDR2 is LQKENI. The CDR3 spans 18 residues. V was clipped by 4 bases and J by 0 bases; unmatched bases: 9. The CDR3: CASSRGTGEGSSGNTIYF. The CDR3 DNA follows: TGTGCCAGCTCACGGGGGACAGGGGAAGGCTCCTCTGGAAACACCATATATTTT.

This chain connects TRBV5-1 to TRBJ2-3; D remains ambiguous. The CDR3 runs to 11 residues. V lost 5 bases, J lost 6 bases, and 7 bases lay in between. Germline V gene lookup returns CDR1 SGHRS and CDR2 YFSETQ. CDR3 sequence: CASSLQDTQYF. Written as DNA, the CDR3 is TGCGCCAGCAGTCTCCAGGATACGCAGTATTTT.

The J gene is TRBJ2-3, the V gene TRBV5-4; 12 bases match TRBD2. The junction had 7 bases not matched to a gene; V was cut back by 3 bases and J by 8 bases. The CDR3 loop spans 15 amino acids. CDR1 and CDR2 (germline): SGHNT, YYREEE (reference sequence). CDR3 nucleotide sequence: TGTGCCAGCAGCTCGACTAGCGGGGGCCCTGGTACGCAGTATTTT. It is translated as CASSSTSGGPGTQYF.

The chain joins TRBV2 to TRBJ1-2, with D maybe TRBD1 (5 bases). CDR1 is SNHLY, CDR2 FYNNEI, per germline. This CDR3 is built from 15 residues. Trimming took off 8 bases at V and 4 bases at J, with 20 bases between the two ends. The CDR3 DNA reads TGTGCCAGCGTCCGGGGGGGAGGGACGGGCTATGGCTACACCTTC. Protein sequence: CASVRGGGTGYGYTF.

V usage is TRBV30 and J usage is TRBJ1-5; no firm D call. Germline V lookup: CDR1 GTSNPN, CDR2 SVGIG (reference sequence). V lost 0 bases to trimming and J lost 6 bases, with 6 bases between them. This CDR3 comprises 12 residues. The CDR3 is CAWSVGAQPQHF. The DNA of the CDR3 is TGTGCCTGGAGTGTAGGAGCTCAGCCCCAGCATTTT.

This clone has more than one count but fewer than ten. V usage is TRBV2 and J usage is TRBJ1-1; D is unclear. V dropped 6 bases and J dropped 0 bases, with 8 bases sitting between them. Looked up from germline, CDR1 is SNHLY and CDR2 is FYNNEI. The CDR3 extends over 13 amino acids. The CDR3 here is CASSPEMNTEAFF. CDR3 bases: TGTGCCAGCAGCCCCGAAATGAACACTGAAGCTTTCTTT.

Here the CDR3 reads CASSLWLAGNYEQYF. CDR3 DNA sequence: TGTGCCAGCAGCTTATGGCTAGCGGGAAACTACGAGCAGTACTTC. The V call is TRBV7-3, the J call TRBJ2-7; 9 nucleotides align to TRBD2. The V gene end was trimmed by 2 bases and the J gene end by 3 bases; junction bases not matched to a gene: 5. The length of the CDR3 is 15 residues. Germline CDR1 reads SGHTA; CDR2 reads FQGTGA.

The rearrangement uses TRBV11-2 and TRBJ2-1, with 9 bases identical to TRBD2. Germline CDR1 is SGHAT and CDR2 is FQNNGV. The CDR3 is 16 amino acids. The V gene end was trimmed by 5 bases and the J gene end by 3 bases; junction bases not matched to a gene: 8. This CDR3 reads CASSTQAGGNYNEQFF. The CDR3 region has the DNA TGTGCCAGCAGCACACAAGCGGGAGGCAACTACAATGAGCAGTTCTTC.

This sequence joins TRBV7-2 and TRBJ1-5; 7 bases match TRBD1. CDR3 length equals 14 residues. V shed 6 bases and J 3 bases; nucleotides not matched to a gene: 5. Germline V lookup: CDR1 SGHTA, CDR2 FQGNSA. For the CDR3, the DNA is TGTGCCAGCAGGTTACAGGGGATCAATCAGCCCCAGCATTTT. Translating it yields CASRLQGINQPQHF.

The gene calls are TRBV19 and TRBJ2-1; tentative D call: TRBD2 (6 bases). Germline lookup yields CDR1 LNHDA and CDR2 SQIVND (reference sequence). V was shortened by 5 bases and J by 1 base, with 15 bases between the two germline ends. This CDR3 contains 16 residues. The CDR3 DNA is TGTGCCAGTAGTGACCTCGGGGGTGTGTCCTACAATGAGCAGTTCTTC. Its protein product is CASSDLGGVSYNEQFF. The whole variable domain, remainder taken from reference TRBV19 and TRBJ2-1, is DGGITQSPKYLFRKEGQNVTLSCEQNLNHDAMYWYRQDPGQGLRLIYYSQIVNDFQKGDIAEGYSVSREKKESFPLTVTSAQKNPTAFYLCASSDLGGVSYNEQFFGPGTRLTVL.

This clone was observed a few times. The chain recombines TRBV30 with TRBJ2-3; D may be TRBD1 (6 bases). The germline V gene has CDR1 GTSNPN and CDR2 SVGIG (reference sequence). The CDR3 length is 14 residues. Trimming took 4 bases from V and 6 from J, leaving 17 bases between them. For the CDR3, the DNA is TGTGCCTGGAAATGGGGCAGGGGCAAGGATACGCAGTATTTT. Its translation: CAWKWGRGKDTQYF.